This T cell receptor (beta chain) derives from a study of shared clonotypes between healthy human individuals. Whole-study results and caveats: Non-shared clonotypes displayed generation probabilities falling below those of clonotypes present in all four donors.

In the authors' methods: Filtering differed because ImmunoSEQ produced junction-only sequences that carried no quality scores. The method was immunoSEQ multiplex PCR; TCRdb's version includes in-frame clones alone and lacks a portion of them. From that table come the V and J calls and clone size; the DNA was used to work out D and trimming. The sample lists hundreds of thousands of clones, 96% occurring once. A note on this clone: Its antigen is not known.

Germline lookup yields CDR1 SGHRS and CDR2 YFSETQ. The CDR3 loop spans 14 amino acids. Trimming shortened V by 0 bases and J by 11 bases, and 17 bases separated the two germline ends. V is TRBV5-1 and J is TRBJ2-5; D might be TRBD2 (5 bases). Input material: naive CD4+ T cells sorted from blood. Subset denoted: CD45RA+ positively selected. The sequence came from a woman aged 25 to 39 in good health. DNA for the CDR3: TGCGCCAGCAGCTTGGACAGCTTACAGAGGGAGCAGTACTTC. Protein sequence: CASSLDSLQREQYF.